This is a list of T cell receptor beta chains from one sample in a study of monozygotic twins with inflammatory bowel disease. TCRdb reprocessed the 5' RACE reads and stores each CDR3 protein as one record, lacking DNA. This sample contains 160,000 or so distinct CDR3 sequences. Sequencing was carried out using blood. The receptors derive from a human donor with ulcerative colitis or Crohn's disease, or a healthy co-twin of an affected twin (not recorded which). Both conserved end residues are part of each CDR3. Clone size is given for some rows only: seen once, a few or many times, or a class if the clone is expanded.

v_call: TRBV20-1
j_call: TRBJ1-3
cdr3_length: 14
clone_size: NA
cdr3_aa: CSARTGFSGNTIYF

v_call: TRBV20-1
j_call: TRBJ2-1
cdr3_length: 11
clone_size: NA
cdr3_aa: CSASRGGEQFF

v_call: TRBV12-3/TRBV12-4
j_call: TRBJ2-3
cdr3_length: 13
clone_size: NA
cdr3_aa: CASSLGKADMQYF

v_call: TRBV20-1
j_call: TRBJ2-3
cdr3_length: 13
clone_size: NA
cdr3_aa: CSAVLALGSTQYF

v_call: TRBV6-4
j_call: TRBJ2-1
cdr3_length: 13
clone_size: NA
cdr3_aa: CASSRAEGNEQFF

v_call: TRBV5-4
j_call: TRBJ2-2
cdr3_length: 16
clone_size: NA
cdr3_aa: CASSLSGGASRGELFF

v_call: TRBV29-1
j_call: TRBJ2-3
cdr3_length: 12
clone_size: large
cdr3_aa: CSARLGSDTQYF

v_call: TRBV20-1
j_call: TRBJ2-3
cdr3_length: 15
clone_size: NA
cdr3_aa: CSAPRTSGSTDTQYF

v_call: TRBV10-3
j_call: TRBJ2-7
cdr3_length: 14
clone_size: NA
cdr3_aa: CAISEGGWSYEQYF

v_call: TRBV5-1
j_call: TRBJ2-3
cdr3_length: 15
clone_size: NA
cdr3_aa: CASGKERGALGGQYF

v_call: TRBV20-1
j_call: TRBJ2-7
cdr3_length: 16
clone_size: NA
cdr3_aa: CSARDSRTSFSYEQYF

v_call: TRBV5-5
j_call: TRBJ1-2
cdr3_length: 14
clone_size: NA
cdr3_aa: CASSPVGPRYGYTF

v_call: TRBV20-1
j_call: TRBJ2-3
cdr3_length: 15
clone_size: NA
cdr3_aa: CSARRLAGVTDTQYF

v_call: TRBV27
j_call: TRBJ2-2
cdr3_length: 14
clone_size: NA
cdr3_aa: CASSDTFNTGELFF

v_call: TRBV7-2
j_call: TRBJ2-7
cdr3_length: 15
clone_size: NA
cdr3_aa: CASSPYRDTSYEQYF

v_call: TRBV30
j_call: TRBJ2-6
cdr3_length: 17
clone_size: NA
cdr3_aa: CAWNRDRVSSGANVLTF

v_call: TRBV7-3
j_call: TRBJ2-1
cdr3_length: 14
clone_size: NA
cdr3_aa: CASSLTTGGDEQFF

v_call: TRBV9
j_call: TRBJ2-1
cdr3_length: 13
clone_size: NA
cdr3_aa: CASSAPSGREQFF

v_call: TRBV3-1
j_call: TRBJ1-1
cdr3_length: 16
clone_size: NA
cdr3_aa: CASSPTLQGTNTEAFF

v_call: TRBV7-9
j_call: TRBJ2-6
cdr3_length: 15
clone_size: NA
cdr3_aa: CASSLDDSAANVLTF

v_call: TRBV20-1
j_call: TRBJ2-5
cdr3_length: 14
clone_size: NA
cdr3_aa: CSARSRQGKETQYF

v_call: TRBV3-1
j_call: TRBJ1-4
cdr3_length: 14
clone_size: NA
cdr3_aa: CASSQGSTNEKLFF

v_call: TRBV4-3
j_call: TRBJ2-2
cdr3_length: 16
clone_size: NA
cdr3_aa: CASSQDWQANTGELFF

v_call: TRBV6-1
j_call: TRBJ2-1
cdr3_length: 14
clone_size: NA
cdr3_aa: CASNPQGAYNEQFF

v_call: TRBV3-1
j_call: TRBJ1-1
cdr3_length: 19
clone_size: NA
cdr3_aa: CASSQRDGRSYRRHTEAFF

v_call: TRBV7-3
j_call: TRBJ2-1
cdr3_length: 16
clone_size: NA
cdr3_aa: CASSLGGLAGVNEQFF

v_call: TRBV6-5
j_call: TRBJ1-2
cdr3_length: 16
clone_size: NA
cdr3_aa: CASSYSMGQYSYGYTF

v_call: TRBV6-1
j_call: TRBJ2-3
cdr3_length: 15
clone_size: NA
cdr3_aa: CASSTTPTSTDTQYF

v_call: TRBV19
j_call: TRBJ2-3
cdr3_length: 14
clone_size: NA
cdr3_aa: CASSPSGSADTQYF

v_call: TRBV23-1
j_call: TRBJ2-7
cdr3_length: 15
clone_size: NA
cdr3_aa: CASSQLFRNSYEQYF

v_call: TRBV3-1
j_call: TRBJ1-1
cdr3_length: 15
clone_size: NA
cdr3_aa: CASSQDGGWETEAFF

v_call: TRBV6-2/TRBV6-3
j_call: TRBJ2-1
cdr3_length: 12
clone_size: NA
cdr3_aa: CASSNDGDEQFF

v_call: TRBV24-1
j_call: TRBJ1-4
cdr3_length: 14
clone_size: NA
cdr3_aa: CATSDPQAGEKLFF

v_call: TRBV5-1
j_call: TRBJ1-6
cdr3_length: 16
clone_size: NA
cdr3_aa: CASSRGQPSYNSPLHF

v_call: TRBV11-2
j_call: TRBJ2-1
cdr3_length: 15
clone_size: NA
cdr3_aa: CASSLGPVRYNEQFF

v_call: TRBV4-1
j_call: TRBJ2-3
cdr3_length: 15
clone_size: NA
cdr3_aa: CASSQVGGGPDTQYF

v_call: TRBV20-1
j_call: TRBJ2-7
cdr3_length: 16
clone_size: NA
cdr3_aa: CSASRGAGGRPNEQYF

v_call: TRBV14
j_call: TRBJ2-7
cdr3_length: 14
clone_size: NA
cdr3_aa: CASSQMSGSHEQYF

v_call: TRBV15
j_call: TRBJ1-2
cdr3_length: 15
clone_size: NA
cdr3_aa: CATSRADGGFGGYTF

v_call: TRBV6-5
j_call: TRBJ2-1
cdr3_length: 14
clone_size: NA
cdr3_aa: CASQLESSYNEQFF

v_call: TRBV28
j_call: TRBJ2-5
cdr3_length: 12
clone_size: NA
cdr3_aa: CASKQGPETQYF

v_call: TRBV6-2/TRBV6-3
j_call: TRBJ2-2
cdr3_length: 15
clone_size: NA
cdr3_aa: CVSSYSRGWTGELFF

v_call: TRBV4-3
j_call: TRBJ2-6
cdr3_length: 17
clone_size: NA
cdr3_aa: CASSLRTFWDGANVLTF

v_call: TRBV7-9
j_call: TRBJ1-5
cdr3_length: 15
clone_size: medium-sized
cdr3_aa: CASSKTDSGNQPQHF

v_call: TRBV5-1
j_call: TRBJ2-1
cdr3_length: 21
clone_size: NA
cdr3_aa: CASSLPPSEASGGAFYNEQFF

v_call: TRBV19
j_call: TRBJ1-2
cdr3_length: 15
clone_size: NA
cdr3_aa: CASSIDRGDDYGYTF

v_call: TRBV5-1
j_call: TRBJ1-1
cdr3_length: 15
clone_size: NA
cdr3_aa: CASSLAPQGAAEAFF

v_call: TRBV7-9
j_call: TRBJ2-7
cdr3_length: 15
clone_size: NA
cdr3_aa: CASSSKQGTTHEQYF

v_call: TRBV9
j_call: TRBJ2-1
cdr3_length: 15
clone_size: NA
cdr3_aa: CASSPPPSSYNEQFF

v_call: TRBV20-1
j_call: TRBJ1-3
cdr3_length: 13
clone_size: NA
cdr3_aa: CSVISRTGNTIYF

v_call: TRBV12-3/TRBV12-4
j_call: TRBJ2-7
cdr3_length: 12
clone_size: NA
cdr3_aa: CASSLSFWEQYF

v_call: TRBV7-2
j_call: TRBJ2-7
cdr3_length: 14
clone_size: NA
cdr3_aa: CASSPSAKLAEQYF

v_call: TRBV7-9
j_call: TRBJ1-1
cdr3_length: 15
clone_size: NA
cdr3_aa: CASSFKEAEGTEAFF

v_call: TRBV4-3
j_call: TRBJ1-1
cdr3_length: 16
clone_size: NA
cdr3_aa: CASSQVDGLGGTEAFF